These T cell receptor beta chains were read from a single sample in a study of OX40 agonist ivuxolimab in advanced cancers. Here immunoSEQ multiplex PCR was the method, and the copy in TCRdb shows in-frame clones only, minus some. The sample carries 90,000 to 95,000 clones, around 87% recorded once. The sample here was CD4+ or CD8+ T cells sorted from blood, taken in a trial of the OX40 agonist ivuxolimab. The receptors were sampled from an adult with an advanced solid tumor such as melanoma, head and neck, liver or kidney cancer. Each CDR3 is given with its conserved first and last residue. The D gene is left open where the match is weak. Clone sizes are given selectively: once, few, many, or a class where the clone is expanded.

j_gene,abundance,d_gene,v_gene,CDR3nt,CDR3aa
TRBJ1-2,few,NA,TRBV14,TGTGCCAGCAGCCTCATCGGGCAGGGTAACTATGGCTACACCTTC,CASSLIGQGNYGYTF
TRBJ1-1,once,NA,TRBV18,TGTGCCAGCTCACCAGCAGGGCTTTTGAACACTGAAGCTTTCTTT,CASSPAGLLNTEAFF
TRBJ2-3,NA,NA,TRBV29-1,TGCAGCGTTGTCCCACTAGTTCGAGATACGCAGTATTTT,CSVVPLVRDTQYF
TRBJ2-5,NA,NA,TRBV6-1,TGTGCCAGCAGTGAAACAGTCGGGTACCAAGAGACCCAGTACTTC,CASSETVGYQETQYF
TRBJ1-6,once,NA,TRBV15,TGTGCCACCCGGGGGGGCGGATCGTATAATTCACCCCTCCACTTT,CATRGGGSYNSPLHF
TRBJ1-2,few,TRBD1,TRBV6-5,TGTGCCAGCAGTTACTCCGGGAGACAGGGGTATGGCTACACCTTC,CASSYSGRQGYGYTF
TRBJ1-1,NA,TRBD1,TRBV27,TGTGCCAGCAGTGACAGGGACAACACTGAAGCTTTCTTT,CASSDRDNTEAFF
TRBJ2-1,NA,NA,TRBV2,TGTGCCAGCAGACGGGAGAATCAACACAATGAGCAGTTCTTC,CASRRENQHNEQFF
TRBJ2-3,NA,NA,TRBV7-3,TGTGCCAGCAGCTCTCTAAGCGGACTCACAGATACGCAGTATTTT,CASSSLSGLTDTQYF
TRBJ2-7,once,TRBD2,TRBV10-2,TGCGCCAGCAGTGAAGAGACTAGCGGGAGGAGGAGGAGCTACGAGCAGTACTTC,CASSEETSGRRRSYEQYF
TRBJ2-5,NA,NA,TRBV11-3,TGTGCCAGCAGCCCCCGGGACGGCCAAGAGACCCAGTACTTC,CASSPRDGQETQYF
TRBJ2-2,NA,NA,TRBV11-3,TGTGCCAGCAGCTTAAGGGAAGACGGGGAGCTGTTTTTT,CASSLREDGELFF
TRBJ2-2,NA,NA,TRBV5-4,TGTGCCAGCAGCTTGCCCCACACCGGGGAGCTGTTTTTT,CASSLPHTGELFF
TRBJ2-5,NA,TRBD1,TRBV5-4,TGTGCCAGCAGCTTGGGGGACAGACAAGAGACCCAGTACTTC,CASSLGDRQETQYF
TRBJ2-7,NA,NA,TRBV6-1,TGTGCCAGCAGTGACCGAAGCAGGGGCACCCCGTACGAGCAGTACTTC,CASSDRSRGTPYEQYF
TRBJ1-2,NA,NA,TRBV7-2,TGTGCCAGCAGCCTAGCCAGGGGCGCTGGCTACACCTTC,CASSLARGAGYTF
TRBJ2-7,NA,TRBD2,TRBV11-2,TGTGCCAGCAGCGTAAATGGGGACTATTCCTACGAGCAGTACTTC,CASSVNGDYSYEQYF
TRBJ2-6,NA,NA,TRBV27,TGTGCCAGCAAGGGCGGGGCGGAAGGGGCCAACGTCCTGACTTTC,CASKGGAEGANVLTF
TRBJ2-5,NA,NA,TRBV5-1,TGCGCCAGCAGCCCGGAGGCCTCAGGGGAGACCCAGTACTTC,CASSPEASGETQYF
TRBJ2-5,medium-sized,NA,TRBV7-6,TGTGCCAGCAGCTCTGCAGAGACCCAGTACTTC,CASSSAETQYF
TRBJ1-1,once,NA,TRBV28,TGTGCCAGCTGGGAGGCCAGGGGCCAAGGCACTGAAGCTTTCTTT,CASWEARGQGTEAFF
TRBJ2-1,NA,NA,TRBV7-8,TGTGCCAGCAGCAAATCTTCGACTAGTTCCCATGAGCAGTTCTTC,CASSKSSTSSHEQFF
TRBJ1-1,NA,NA,TRBV27,TGTGCCAGCAGCCGGCGAGGGAGGAACACTGAAGCTTTCTTT,CASSRRGRNTEAFF
TRBJ2-7,NA,NA,TRBV5-1,TGCGCCAGCAGCTTAGAGGGAACAAGCTCCTACGAGCAGTACTTC,CASSLEGTSSYEQYF
TRBJ1-1,NA,TRBD1,TRBV10-3,TGTGCCATCAGCGGGGGACAGCTGAACACTGAAGCTTTCTTT,CAISGGQLNTEAFF
TRBJ2-2,once,NA,TRBV7-2,TGTGCCAGCAGCTTAGCCGGCACTAACACCGGGGAGCTGTTTTTT,CASSLAGTNTGELFF
TRBJ2-2,NA,TRBD2,TRBV6-5,TGTGCCAGCGGGAGACTAGCCGGCGGGGAGCTGTTTTTT,CASGRLAGGELFF
TRBJ1-5,NA,NA,TRBV19,TGTGCCAGTAGTAGGGGCTTAGATCAGCCCCAGCATTTT,CASSRGLDQPQHF
TRBJ1-5,NA,NA,TRBV6-5,TGTGCTGCAAGGGGAAGCAATCAGCCCCAGCATTTT,CAARGSNQPQHF
TRBJ1-4,few,TRBD1,TRBV5-1,TGCGCCAGCAGCCGAGCAGGACAGGGGGCGGGTGAAAAACTGTTTTTT,CASSRAGQGAGEKLFF
TRBJ2-7,NA,NA,TRBV11-1,TGTGCCAGCAGCCAAACAGGGCCCAGTCTTCAGCAGTACTTC,CASSQTGPSLQQYF
TRBJ1-2,NA,TRBD1,TRBV2,TGTGCCAGCAGTGGGGACAGGGTCTTGGATGGCTACACCTTC,CASSGDRVLDGYTF
TRBJ2-2,NA,TRBD1,TRBV5-1,TGCGCCAGCAGCCTGGGACAGGATGGCGGGGAGCTGTTTTTT,CASSLGQDGGELFF
TRBJ2-7,NA,NA,TRBV15,TGTGCCACCAGCAGAGATCTGGACTCGCCCCGCGAGCAGTACTTC,CATSRDLDSPREQYF
TRBJ1-2,NA,TRBD1,TRBV5-1,TGCGCCAGCAGCGTTGAACAGGGGACCCTCTATGGCTACACCTTC,CASSVEQGTLYGYTF
TRBJ2-2,NA,NA,TRBV6-6,TGTGCCAGCAGCCCCCGACTAGACACGAACACCGGGGAGCTGTTTTTT,CASSPRLDTNTGELFF
TRBJ2-1,NA,TRBD2,TRBV5-1,TGCGCCAGCAGCTTGACTAGCGGGAGGGCCATGAGTGACAATGAGCAGTTCTTC,CASSLTSGRAMSDNEQFF
TRBJ2-1,NA,TRBD1,TRBV11-3,TGTGCCAGCAGCCCCCGGGACAGGGCCAACAATGAGCAGTTCTTC,CASSPRDRANNEQFF
TRBJ1-4,once,NA,TRBV30,TGTGCCTGGAGTGGGCCCCAAGCTAATGAAAAACTGTTTTTT,CAWSGPQANEKLFF
TRBJ1-1,NA,NA,TRBV11-3,TGTGCCAGCAGCTTAAGGGAGTACACTGAAGCTTTCTTT,CASSLREYTEAFF
TRBJ1-4,NA,TRBD1,TRBV2,TGTGCCAGCAGTGCCGACAGGGGAAGGGAGGAAAAACTGTTTTTT,CASSADRGREEKLFF
TRBJ1-5,medium-sized,TRBD1,TRBV19,TGTGCCAGTAACAAAAGACAGGGTGGAACGTCGGGCAATCAGCCCCAGCATTTT,CASNKRQGGTSGNQPQHF
TRBJ2-6,NA,NA,TRBV11-2,TGTGCCAGCAGCTTATGGGACTCTGGGGCCAACGTCCTGACTTTC,CASSLWDSGANVLTF
TRBJ2-6,NA,NA,TRBV19,TGTGCCAGTACGATTACAGGGAACTCTGGGGCCAACGTCCTGACTTTC,CASTITGNSGANVLTF
TRBJ2-1,NA,TRBD2,TRBV27,TGTGCCAGCAGTACTAGCGGCTACTACAATGAGCAGTTCTTC,CASSTSGYYNEQFF
TRBJ1-5,NA,NA,TRBV5-4,TGTGCCAGCAGCCGCTTGGCACGGCTCCAGCCCCAGCATTTT,CASSRLARLQPQHF
TRBJ2-2,NA,NA,TRBV5-1,TGCGCCAGCAGCTTGTCAACGGGCGTGGACACCGGGGAGCTGTTTTTT,CASSLSTGVDTGELFF
TRBJ1-2,NA,NA,TRBV15,TGTGCCACCAGCAGAGATAGAGGAGGCTACACCTTC,CATSRDRGGYTF
TRBJ2-7,NA,TRBD2,TRBV28,TGTGCCAGCAGTTTGGAGGGAGGGATCTACGAGCAGTACTTC,CASSLEGGIYEQYF
TRBJ2-3,NA,NA,TRBV10-1,TGCGCCAGCAGTGAGCCTGGACTGTCCACAGATACGCAGTATTTT,CASSEPGLSTDTQYF
TRBJ2-2,NA,NA,TRBV27,TGTGCCAGCAGTCAAGTCGCCGACGGGGAGCTGTTTTTT,CASSQVADGELFF
TRBJ2-1,NA,TRBD1,TRBV6-6,TGTGCCAGCAGTGACAGGGAAGGGCAGTTCTTC,CASSDREGQFF